This T cell receptor (beta chain) appears in the sequencing data of a study of blood T cell repertoires in COVID-19. Overall study context: Samples representing acute and convalescent COVID-19 were sourced from the United States, Italy and Spain. T cells, B-cell-depleted T cells, or PBMCs provided the cDNA or gDNA that served as material.

Per the original methods: From reference gene primer amplification, estimates of nucleated cell counts were derived. The protocol was immunoSEQ multiplex PCR, while the TCRdb copy is restricted to in-frame clones and leaves out a portion. V, J and clone size are taken as reported in that table, and D and trimming were inferred from the DNA itself. The profile shows 230,000 or so clones, roughly 90% of them singletons. Germline CDR1 and CDR2: GTSNPN and SVGIG (reference sequence). The CDR3 extends over 13 amino acids. With V trimmed by 5 bases and J by 7 bases, 8 bases remained unmatched. This receptor was taken from a middle-aged man with active or convalescent COVID-19. The V and J genes are TRBV30 and TRBJ1-1; 9 nucleotides match TRBD1. What was sequenced was peripheral blood. CDR3 region: CAWHRDRVGEAFF. The CDR3 nucleotides are TGTGCCTGGCACCGGGACAGGGTAGGTGAAGCTTTCTTT.